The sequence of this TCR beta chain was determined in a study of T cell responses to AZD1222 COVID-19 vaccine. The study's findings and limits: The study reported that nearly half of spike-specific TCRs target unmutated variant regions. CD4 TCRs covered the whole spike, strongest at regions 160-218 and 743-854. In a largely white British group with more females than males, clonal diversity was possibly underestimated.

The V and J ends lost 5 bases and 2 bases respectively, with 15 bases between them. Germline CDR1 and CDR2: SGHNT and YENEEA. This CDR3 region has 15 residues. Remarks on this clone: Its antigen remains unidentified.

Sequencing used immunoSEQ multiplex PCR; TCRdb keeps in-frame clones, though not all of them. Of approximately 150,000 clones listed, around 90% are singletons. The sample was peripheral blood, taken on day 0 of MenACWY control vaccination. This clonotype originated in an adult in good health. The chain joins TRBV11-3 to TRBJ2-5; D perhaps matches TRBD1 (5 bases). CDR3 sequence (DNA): TGTGCCAGCAGCCCACACTGGGGCGGACAAGAGACCCAGTACTTC. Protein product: CASSPHWGGQETQYF. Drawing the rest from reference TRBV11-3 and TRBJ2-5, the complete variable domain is EAGVVQSPRYKIIEKKQPVAFWCNPISGHNTLYWYLQNLGQGPELLIRYENEEAVDDSQLPKDRFSAERLKGVDSTLKIQPAELGDSAVYLCASSPHWGGQETQYFGPGTRLLVL.